The source of this T cell receptor (beta chain) is a study of cytomegalovirus exposure and HLA in healthy donors. PCR used 60 Vbeta primers and 13 Jbeta primers. Some clones are missing from TCRdb's copy, which holds only in-frame ones; the method was immunoSEQ multiplex PCR. The table includes around 100,000 clones, about three quarters detected once. A word on this clone: What it recognizes is unknown.

This CDR3 is 14 amino acids long. V lost 1 base and J lost 4, with 10 bases in between. CDR1 SGHTA and CDR2 FQGNSA come from the germline V gene. Study outcomes and limitations: Because they were indistinguishable, some V segments, including TRBV6-2 and TRBV6-3, were excluded. Common viral pathogens seemed to be connected with several of the most significant clusters, according to a later analysis. A list of approximately 160 TCR beta chains associated with cytomegalovirus was given.

The chain uses TRBV7-2 and TRBJ1-2, with a weak D call TRBD1 (5 bases). Material for sequencing was PBMCs. The receptor was derived from a male donor in good health and CMV-seropositive. CDR3 region: CASSLDSTAYGYTF. CDR3 nucleotides: TGTGCCAGCAGCTTAGATTCGACAGCCTATGGCTACACCTTC.